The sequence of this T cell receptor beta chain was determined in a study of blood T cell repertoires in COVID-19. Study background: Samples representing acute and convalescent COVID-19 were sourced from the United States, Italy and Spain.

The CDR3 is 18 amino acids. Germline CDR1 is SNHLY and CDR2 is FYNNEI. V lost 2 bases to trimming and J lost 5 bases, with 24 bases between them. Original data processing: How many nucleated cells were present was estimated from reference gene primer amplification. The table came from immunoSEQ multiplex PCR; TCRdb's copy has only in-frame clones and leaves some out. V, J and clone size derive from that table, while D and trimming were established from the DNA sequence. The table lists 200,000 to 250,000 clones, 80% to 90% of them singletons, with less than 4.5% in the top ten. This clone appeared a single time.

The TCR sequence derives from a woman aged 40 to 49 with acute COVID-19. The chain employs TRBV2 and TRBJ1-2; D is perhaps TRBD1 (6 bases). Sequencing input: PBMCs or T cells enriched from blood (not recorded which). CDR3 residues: CASSEYGGRINVEYGYTF. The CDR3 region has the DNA TGTGCCAGCAGTGAATACGGGGGGCGAATAAATGTAGAGTATGGCTACACCTTC.